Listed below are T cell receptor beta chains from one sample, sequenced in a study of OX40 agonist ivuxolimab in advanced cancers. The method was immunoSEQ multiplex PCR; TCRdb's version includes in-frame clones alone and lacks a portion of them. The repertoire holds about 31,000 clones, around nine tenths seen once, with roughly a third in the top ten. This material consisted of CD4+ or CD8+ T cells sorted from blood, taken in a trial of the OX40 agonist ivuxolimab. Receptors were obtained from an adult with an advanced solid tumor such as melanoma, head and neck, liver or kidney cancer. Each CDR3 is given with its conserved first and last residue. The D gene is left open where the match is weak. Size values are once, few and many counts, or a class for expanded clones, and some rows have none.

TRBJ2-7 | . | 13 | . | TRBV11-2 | CASSLALAYEQYF
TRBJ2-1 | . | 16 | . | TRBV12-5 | CASASPDSPTYNEQFF
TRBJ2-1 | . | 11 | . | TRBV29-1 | CSVRWGNEQFF
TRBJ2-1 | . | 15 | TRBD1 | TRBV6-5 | CASSYLDRAANEQFF
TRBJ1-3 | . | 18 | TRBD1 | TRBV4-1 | CASSRVAGQLNSGNTIYF
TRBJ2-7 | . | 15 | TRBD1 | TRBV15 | CATSRDQGQGAGQYF
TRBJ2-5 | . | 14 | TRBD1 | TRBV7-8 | CASSPPTGKETQYF
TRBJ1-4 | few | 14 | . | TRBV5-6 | CASSTVGINEKLFF
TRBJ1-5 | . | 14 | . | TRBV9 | CASSEHGGNQPQHF
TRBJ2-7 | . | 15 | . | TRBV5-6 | CASRTWGGDTYEQYF
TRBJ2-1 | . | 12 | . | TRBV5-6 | CASSLGGNEQFF
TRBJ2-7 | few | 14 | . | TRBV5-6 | CASSEPGREYEQYF
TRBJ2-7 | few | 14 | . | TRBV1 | CTSSHPGSTIEQYF
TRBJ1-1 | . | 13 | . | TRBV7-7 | CASSLDQRHEAFF
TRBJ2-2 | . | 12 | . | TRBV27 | CASGLVTGELFF
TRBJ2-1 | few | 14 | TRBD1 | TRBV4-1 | CASSQEGGLNEQFF
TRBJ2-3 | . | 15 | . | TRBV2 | CASRWLLGGTDTQYF
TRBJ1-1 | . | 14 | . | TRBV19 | CASKKGGVMDEAFF
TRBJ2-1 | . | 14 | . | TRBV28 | CATHRDDRTNEQFF
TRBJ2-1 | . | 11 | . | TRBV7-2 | CATDTYNEQFF
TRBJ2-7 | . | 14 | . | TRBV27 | CASSPSATSYEQYF
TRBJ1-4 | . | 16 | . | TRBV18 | CASSNITGATNEKLFF
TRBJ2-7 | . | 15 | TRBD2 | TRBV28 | CASSIRTSATYEQYF
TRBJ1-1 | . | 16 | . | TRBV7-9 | CASLPIEGPAYTEAFF
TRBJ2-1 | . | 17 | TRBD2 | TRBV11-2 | CASSLEVAGGPGNEQFF
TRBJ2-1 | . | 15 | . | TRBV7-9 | CASSSPVGGGDEQFF
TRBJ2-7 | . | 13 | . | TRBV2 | CASRGLSFYEQYF
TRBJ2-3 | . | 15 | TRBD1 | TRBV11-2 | CASRTTTGEIDTQYF
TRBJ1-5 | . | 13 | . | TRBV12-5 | CASGSPRGQPQHF
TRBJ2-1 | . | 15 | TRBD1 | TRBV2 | CASSEGQGAYNEQFF
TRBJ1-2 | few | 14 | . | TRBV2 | CASSEAQWGHGYTF
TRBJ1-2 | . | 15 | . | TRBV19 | CASSIFPGSGYGYTF
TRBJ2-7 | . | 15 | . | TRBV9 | CASSQGTDYSYEQYF
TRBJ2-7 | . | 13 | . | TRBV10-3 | CAISEGQGYEQYF
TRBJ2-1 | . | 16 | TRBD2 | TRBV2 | CASIPTSGIMYNEQFF
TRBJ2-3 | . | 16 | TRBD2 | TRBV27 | CASSFSGGIYTDTQYF
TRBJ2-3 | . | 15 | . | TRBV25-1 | CASSEWGDGTDTQYF